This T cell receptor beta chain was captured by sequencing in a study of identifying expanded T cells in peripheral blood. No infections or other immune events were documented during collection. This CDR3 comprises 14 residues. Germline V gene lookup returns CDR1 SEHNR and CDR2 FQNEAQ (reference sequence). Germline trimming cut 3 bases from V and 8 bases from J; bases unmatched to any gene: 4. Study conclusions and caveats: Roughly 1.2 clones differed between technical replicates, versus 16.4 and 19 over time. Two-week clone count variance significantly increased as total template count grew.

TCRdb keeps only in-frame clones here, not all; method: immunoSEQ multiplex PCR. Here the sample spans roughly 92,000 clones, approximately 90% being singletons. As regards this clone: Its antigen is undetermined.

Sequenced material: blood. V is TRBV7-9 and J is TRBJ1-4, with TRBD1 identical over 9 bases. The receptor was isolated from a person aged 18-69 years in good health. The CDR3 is CASSLGQGREKLFF. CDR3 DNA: TGTGCCAGCAGCTTGGGACAGGGTCGCGAAAAACTGTTTTTT.